These T cell receptor beta chains were read from a single sample in a study of PD-L1 blockade in urothelial cancer. Generated by immunoSEQ multiplex PCR, the TCRdb table keeps only in-frame clones and is missing some. The data hold around 92,000 clones, with about 89% observed a single time. Source: PBMCs, taken around atezolizumab (anti-PD-L1) treatment. These receptor sequences come from a woman aged 80 or over with urothelial cancer. Both conserved end residues are part of each CDR3. D genes are given only for firm matches. Expanded clones get a size class; other rows say once, few or many, or leave the size out.

d_gene,v_gene,j_gene,abundance,CDR3aa,CDR3nt
NA,TRBV11-2,TRBJ2-7,NA,CASSLVARSYEQYF,TGTGCCAGCAGCTTAGTGGCCCGCTCCTACGAGCAGTACTTC
TRBD1,TRBV5-1,TRBJ1-5,NA,CASSFAGTGNQPQHF,TGCGCCAGCAGCTTCGCCGGGACAGGTAATCAGCCCCAGCATTTT
TRBD1,TRBV28,TRBJ2-5,NA,CASSSRQGFPGETQYF,TGTGCCAGCAGTTCCAGACAGGGGTTTCCTGGGGAGACCCAGTACTTC
TRBD2,TRBV7-2,TRBJ2-1,NA,CASSSSGLPNNEQFF,TGTGCCAGCAGCTCCTCGGGACTACCGAACAATGAGCAGTTCTTC
TRBD1,TRBV7-2,TRBJ2-7,NA,CASSPGTGRREQYF,TGTGCCAGCAGCCCCGGGACAGGGCGCCGCGAGCAGTACTTC
NA,TRBV27,TRBJ1-3,NA,CASSLSSQAIGNTIYF,TGTGCCAGCAGTTTATCGTCACAGGCGATCGGAAACACCATATATTTT
NA,TRBV10-2,TRBJ2-1,once,CASKNRDNEQFF,TGCGCCAGCAAGAACAGAGACAATGAGCAGTTCTTC
TRBD1,TRBV7-9,TRBJ1-2,NA,CASSLGQGNTF,TGTGCCAGCAGCTTAGGACAGGGAAACACCTTC
NA,TRBV5-6,TRBJ2-7,NA,CASSAKQEASYEQYF,TGTGCCAGCAGCGCGAAGCAGGAAGCCTCCTACGAGCAGTACTTC
TRBD2,TRBV4-1,TRBJ2-7,NA,CASSLGLAVTYEQYF,TGCGCCAGCAGCCTCGGACTAGCGGTAACCTACGAGCAGTACTTC
TRBD1,TRBV19,TRBJ1-3,NA,CASRTLDRASSGNTIYF,TGTGCCAGTAGGACCCTCGACAGGGCGAGCTCTGGAAACACCATATATTTT
TRBD2,TRBV27,TRBJ2-1,NA,CASSIVRTSGLGDEQFF,TGTGCCAGCAGTATCGTCCGGACTAGCGGTCTGGGGGATGAGCAGTTCTTC
NA,TRBV30,TRBJ1-2,NA,CAWVQGNGYTF,TGTGCCTGGGTACAGGGTAATGGCTACACCTTC
TRBD1,TRBV30,TRBJ1-2,NA,CAWSGQGYGYTF,TGTGCCTGGTCCGGACAGGGGTATGGCTACACCTTC
TRBD1,TRBV18,TRBJ1-1,NA,CASSRTGTWNTEAFF,TGTGCCAGCTCACGGACAGGGACATGGAACACTGAAGCTTTCTTT
NA,TRBV9,TRBJ2-2,NA,CASSVLATNTGELFF,TGTGCCAGCAGCGTCCTAGCGACGAACACCGGGGAGCTGTTTTTT
NA,TRBV5-4,TRBJ2-2,NA,CASTGDLHTGELFF,TGTGCCAGCACGGGTGACTTACACACCGGGGAGCTGTTTTTT
NA,TRBV5-1,TRBJ2-3,NA,CASSLPGDGLASTDTQYF,TGCGCCAGCAGCTTACCAGGGGACGGCCTTGCTAGCACAGATACGCAGTATTTT
TRBD1,TRBV10-3,TRBJ2-5,NA,CAISESQGVFETQYF,TGTGCCATCAGTGAGAGCCAGGGGGTTTTCGAGACCCAGTACTTC
TRBD1,TRBV11-3,TRBJ2-3,NA,CASSLGDSQTDTQYF,TGTGCCAGCAGCTTAGGGGACAGTCAAACAGATACGCAGTATTTT
NA,TRBV6-4,TRBJ2-3,once,CASSDGAGAPTDTQYF,TGTGCCAGCAGTGACGGGGCGGGGGCACCCACAGATACGCAGTATTTT
TRBD2,TRBV5-4,TRBJ2-2,NA,CASSLGLAGASNTGELFF,TGTGCCAGCAGCTTGGGGCTAGCGGGGGCCTCGAACACCGGGGAGCTGTTTTTT
NA,TRBV18,TRBJ2-3,NA,CASSPPTTRDTQYF,TGTGCCAGCTCACCACCCACTACCCGAGATACGCAGTATTTT
TRBD1,TRBV2,TRBJ1-5,once,CASRETGDQPQHF,TGTGCCAGCAGGGAGACAGGGGATCAGCCCCAGCATTTT
NA,TRBV14,TRBJ1-5,NA,CASSRQHNQPQHF,TGTGCCAGCAGCCGACAGCACAATCAGCCCCAGCATTTT
TRBD2,TRBV5-1,TRBJ2-1,NA,CASSFRTRLAGDNEQFF,TGCGCCAGCAGCTTTAGGACGCGACTAGCGGGAGACAATGAGCAGTTCTTC
TRBD2,TRBV7-3,TRBJ2-1,NA,CASSFGRAGYNEQFF,TGTGCCAGCAGCTTCGGGAGGGCCGGGTACAATGAGCAGTTCTTC
NA,TRBV30,TRBJ2-5,NA,CAWSVRTGMWETQYF,TGTGCCTGGAGTGTGAGGACTGGAATGTGGGAGACCCAGTACTTC
NA,TRBV15,TRBJ2-1,NA,CATSRDLAGTYNEQFF,TGTGCCACCAGCAGAGATTTGGCGGGGACCTACAATGAGCAGTTCTTC
TRBD1,TRBV19,TRBJ1-1,once,CASSMGRTGTMNTEAFF,TGTGCCAGTAGTATGGGGAGGACAGGGACGATGAACACTGAAGCTTTCTTT
TRBD2,TRBV2,TRBJ2-3,NA,CASSALGTSGNTQYF,TGTGCCAGCAGTGCCTTGGGGACTAGCGGAAATACGCAGTATTTT
NA,TRBV19,TRBJ1-1,NA,CASSIDWGLEAFF,TGTGCCAGTAGTATAGATTGGGGACTTGAAGCTTTCTTT
NA,TRBV6-6,TRBJ1-2,NA,CASSLPFRSYGYTF,TGTGCCAGCAGTTTACCCTTCCGGAGCTATGGCTACACCTTC
TRBD1,TRBV27,TRBJ1-5,NA,CASSPQGQFSQPQHF,TGTGCCAGCAGTCCCCAGGGACAGTTCAGTCAGCCCCAGCATTTT
TRBD2,TRBV27,TRBJ2-3,NA,CASSNGLAGGGSSTDTQYF,TGTGCCAGCAGTAACGGACTAGCGGGAGGTGGTTCCAGCACAGATACGCAGTATTTT
NA,TRBV28,TRBJ2-1,NA,CASSGGRFRSYNEQFF,TGTGCCAGCAGTGGGGGCAGATTCCGCTCCTACAATGAGCAGTTCTTC
NA,TRBV14,TRBJ2-4,once,CASSSPWGGAADIQYF,TGTGCCAGCAGCTCCCCGTGGGGGGGGGCAGCTGACATTCAGTACTTC
TRBD1,TRBV6-1,TRBJ1-5,NA,CASSDLPTGGSQPQHF,TGTGCCAGCAGTGACCTCCCGACAGGGGGGAGTCAGCCCCAGCATTTT
NA,TRBV11-3,TRBJ1-5,NA,CASSLGGYQPQHF,TGTGCCAGCAGCTTGGGAGGGTATCAGCCCCAGCATTTT
TRBD2,TRBV19,TRBJ2-1,NA,CASALLGLADYNEQFF,TGTGCCAGTGCCCTTTTGGGACTAGCGGATTACAATGAGCAGTTCTTC
TRBD1,TRBV27,TRBJ2-1,NA,CASSVAGGSYNEQFF,TGTGCCAGCAGTGTTGCAGGGGGTTCCTACAATGAGCAGTTCTTC
NA,TRBV5-8,TRBJ2-7,NA,CASIRSYEQYF,TGTGCCAGCATTAGATCCTACGAGCAGTACTTC
NA,TRBV7-9,TRBJ1-3,NA,CASSPRQASGNTIYF,TGTGCCAGCAGCCCCCGACAGGCTTCTGGAAACACCATATATTTT
TRBD1,TRBV4-2,TRBJ2-2,once,CASSPRDSYGWTGELFF,TGTGCCAGCAGTCCCCGGGACAGCTATGGATGGACCGGGGAGCTGTTTTTT
TRBD2,TRBV7-9,TRBJ2-1,NA,CASSLSGASSYNEQFF,TGTGCCAGCAGTCTGAGCGGGGCGAGCTCCTACAATGAGCAGTTCTTC
NA,TRBV18,TRBJ2-7,NA,CASSPVQQPSYEQYF,TGTGCCAGCTCACCAGTCCAACAGCCCTCCTACGAGCAGTACTTC
NA,TRBV18,TRBJ1-5,NA,CASSPPPISRGWYQPQHF,TGTGCCAGCTCACCACCTCCGATCTCCAGGGGTTGGTATCAGCCCCAGCATTTT
NA,TRBV18,TRBJ1-1,NA,CASSDSGTPNTEAFF,TGTGCCAGCTCAGATTCCGGGACACCGAACACTGAAGCTTTCTTT
NA,TRBV30,TRBJ2-2,once,CAWSPGRTGELFF,TGTGCCTGGAGTCCAGGGCGGACCGGGGAGCTGTTTTTT